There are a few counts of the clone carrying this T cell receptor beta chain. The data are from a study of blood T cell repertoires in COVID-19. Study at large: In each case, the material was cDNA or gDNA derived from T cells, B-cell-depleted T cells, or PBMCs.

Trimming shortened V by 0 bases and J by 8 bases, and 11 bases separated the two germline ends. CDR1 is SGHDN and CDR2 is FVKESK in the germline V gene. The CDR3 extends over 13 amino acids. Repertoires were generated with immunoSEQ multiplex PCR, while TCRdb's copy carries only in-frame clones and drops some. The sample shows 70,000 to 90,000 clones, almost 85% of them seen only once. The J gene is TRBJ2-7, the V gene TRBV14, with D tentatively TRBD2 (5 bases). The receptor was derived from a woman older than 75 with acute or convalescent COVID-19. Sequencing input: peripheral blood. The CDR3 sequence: CASSQDSSLKQYF. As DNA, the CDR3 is TGTGCCAGCAGCCAAGACTCTAGCCTCAAGCAGTACTTC.